The clone carrying this T cell receptor beta chain was seen more than once but under ten times. Its antigen remains unidentified. This sample is part of a study of CD8 T cells in ankylosing spondylitis. TCRdb recomputed calls from the 5' RACE reads with MiXCR, one row per CDR3 protein. The sample holds about 92,000 distinct CDR3 sequences, 7.5% to 9% seen once. V dropped 7 bases and J dropped 0 bases, with 19 bases sitting between them. The length of the CDR3 is 16 residues. Study-wide results and caveats: Matched synovial fluid from ankylosing spondylitis patients was reported to be enriched for disease-linked clones.

The sequenced material came from blood, either unsorted or a sorted T cell fraction (not recorded which). The clonotype originates from a male donor with ankylosing spondylitis or in good health (not recorded which). The chain combines TRBV23-1 with TRBJ2-7; TRBD1 might be the D (8 bases). TRBV23-1 counts as an open reading frame of uncertain function. CDR3 loop: CASTQGAGTTSYEQYF. The CDR3 DNA reads as TGCGCCAGCACCCAGGGGGCCGGGACTACCTCCTACGAGCAGTACTTC.